The present T cell receptor (beta chain) was sequenced within a study of shared T cell receptors in the human thymus. Sequencing used immunoSEQ multiplex PCR; TCRdb keeps in-frame clones, though not all of them. The sample gives hundreds of thousands of clones, about 89% of which show up once; roughly 0.0094% is in the top ten. This CDR3 spans 14 amino acids. Germline-derived CDR1 and CDR2 are MDHEN and SYDVKM. The trim removed 5 bases at V and 6 bases at J, leaving 3 bases unmatched. This same sample was also part of a study on human thymus T cells. Turning to that study: Each of the donors was a healthy Finnish infant who was undergoing open corrective cardiac surgery for congenital heart defects.

The sample consisted of thymocytes. The rearrangement links TRBV28 to TRBJ1-6, with 8 bases fitting TRBD1. The source is a boy in the first two years of life with a congenital heart defect. Written as DNA, the CDR3 is TGTGCCAGCAGTGGGGACAGGACTAATTCACCCCTCCACTTT. Translation gives CASSGDRTNSPLHF.